This T cell receptor (beta chain) was found in a study of cytomegalovirus exposure and HLA in healthy donors. The sample holds one count of this clone. V lost 3 bases and J lost 0, with 11 bases in between. This CDR3 has 15 amino acids. Germline-derived CDR1 and CDR2 are SGHRS and YFSETQ. The PCR employed 60 Vbeta primers together with 13 Jbeta primers. TCRdb keeps only in-frame clones here, not all; method: immunoSEQ multiplex PCR. Of some 180,000 clones listed, 76% are singletons. The chain employs TRBV5-1 and TRBJ2-3, with a tentative D call TRBD1 (6 bases). The specimen sequenced was PBMCs. This receptor was obtained from a woman aged 30 to 39 in good health and CMV-seropositive. The CDR3 DNA sequence: TGCGCCAGCAGCTCGGACAGCCTAAGCACAGATACGCAGTATTTT. Encoded protein: CASSSDSLSTDTQYF.